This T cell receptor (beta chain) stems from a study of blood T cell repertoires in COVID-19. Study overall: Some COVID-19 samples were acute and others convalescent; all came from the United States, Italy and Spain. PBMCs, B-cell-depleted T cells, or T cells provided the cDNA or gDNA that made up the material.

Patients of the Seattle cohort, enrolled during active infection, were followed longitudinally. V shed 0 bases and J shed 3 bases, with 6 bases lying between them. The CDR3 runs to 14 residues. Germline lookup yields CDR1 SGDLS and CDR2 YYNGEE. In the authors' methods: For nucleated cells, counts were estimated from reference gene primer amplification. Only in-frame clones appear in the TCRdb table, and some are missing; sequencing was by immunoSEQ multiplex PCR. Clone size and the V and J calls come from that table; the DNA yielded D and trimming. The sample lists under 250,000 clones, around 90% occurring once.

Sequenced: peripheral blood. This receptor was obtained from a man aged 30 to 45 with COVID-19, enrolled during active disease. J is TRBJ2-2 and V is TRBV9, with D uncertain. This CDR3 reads CASSVAPDTGELFF. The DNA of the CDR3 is TGTGCCAGCAGCGTAGCCCCAGACACCGGGGAGCTGTTTTTT.